This T cell receptor beta chain was profiled in a study of identical twins. From the 5' RACE reads, TCRdb called clonotypes with MiXCR, one entry per CDR3 protein. The sample records approximately 240,000 distinct CDR3 sequences, roughly 13% being singletons. This TCR derives from a young woman in good health. What was sequenced was memory (CD45RO+) T cells sorted from blood.

CDR3 DNA: TGCAGTGGTCGTAGCGGGAAAATCCCCTACGAGCAGTACTTC. Translating it yields CSGRSGKIPYEQYF. The chain couples TRBV20-1 to TRBJ2-7; 8 nucleotides agree with TRBD2. The CDR3 length is 14 residues. The germline gives CDR1 DFQATT, CDR2 SNEGSKA (reference sequence). The V and J ends lost 7 bases and 2 bases, in that order; junction bases with no gene match: 10.